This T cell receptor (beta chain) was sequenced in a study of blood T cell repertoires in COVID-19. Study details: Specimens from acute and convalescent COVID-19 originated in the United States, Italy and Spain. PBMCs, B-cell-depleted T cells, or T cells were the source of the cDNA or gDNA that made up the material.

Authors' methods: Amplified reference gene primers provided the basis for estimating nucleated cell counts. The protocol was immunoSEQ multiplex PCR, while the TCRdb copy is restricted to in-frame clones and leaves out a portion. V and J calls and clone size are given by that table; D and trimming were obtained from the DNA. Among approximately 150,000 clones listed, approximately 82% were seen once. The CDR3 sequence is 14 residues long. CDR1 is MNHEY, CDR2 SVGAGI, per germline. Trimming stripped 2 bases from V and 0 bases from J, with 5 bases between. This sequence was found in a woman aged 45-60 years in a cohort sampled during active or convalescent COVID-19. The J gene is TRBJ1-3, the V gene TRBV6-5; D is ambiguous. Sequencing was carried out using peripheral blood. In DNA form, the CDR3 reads TGTGCCAGCAGTTACGAGCTCTCTGGAAACACCATATATTTT. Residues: CASSYELSGNTIYF.